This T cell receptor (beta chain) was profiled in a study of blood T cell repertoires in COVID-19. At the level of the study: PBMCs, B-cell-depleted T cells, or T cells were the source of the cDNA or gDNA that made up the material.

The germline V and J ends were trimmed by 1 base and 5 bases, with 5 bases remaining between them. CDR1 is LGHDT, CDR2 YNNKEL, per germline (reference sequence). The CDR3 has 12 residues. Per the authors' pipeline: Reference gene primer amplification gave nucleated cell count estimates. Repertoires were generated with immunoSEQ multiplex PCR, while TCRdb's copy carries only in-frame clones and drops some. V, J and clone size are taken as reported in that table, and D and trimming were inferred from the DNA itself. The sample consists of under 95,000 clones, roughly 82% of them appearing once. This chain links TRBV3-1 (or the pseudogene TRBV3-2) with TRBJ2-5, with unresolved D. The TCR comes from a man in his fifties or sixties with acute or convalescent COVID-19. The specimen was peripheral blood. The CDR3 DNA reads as TGTGCCAGCAGCCAAGCCGGGGAGACCCAGTACTTC. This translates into CASSQAGETQYF.